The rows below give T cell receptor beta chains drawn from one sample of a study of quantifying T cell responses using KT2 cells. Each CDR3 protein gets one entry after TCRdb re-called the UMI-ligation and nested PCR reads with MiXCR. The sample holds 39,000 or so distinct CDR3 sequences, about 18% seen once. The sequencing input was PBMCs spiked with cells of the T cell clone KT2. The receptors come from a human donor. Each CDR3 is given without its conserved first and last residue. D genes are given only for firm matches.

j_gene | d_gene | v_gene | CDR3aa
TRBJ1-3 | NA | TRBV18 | ASSSGGSGNTIY
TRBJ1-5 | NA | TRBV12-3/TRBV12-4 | ASSTGDSNQPQH
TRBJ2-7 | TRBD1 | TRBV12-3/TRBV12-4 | ASSSGTGESPQY
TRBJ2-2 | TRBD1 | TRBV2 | ASQGVGELF
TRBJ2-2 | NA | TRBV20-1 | SARVSGNTGELF
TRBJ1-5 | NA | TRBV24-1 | ATSGPLRDRDQPQH
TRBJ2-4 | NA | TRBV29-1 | SVEPLTNIQY
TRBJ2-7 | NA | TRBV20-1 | SAREWDQTTYEQY
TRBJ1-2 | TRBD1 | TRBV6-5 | ASTDRTGGGLQVGYT
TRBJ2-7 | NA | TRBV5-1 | ASSFNRNYEQY
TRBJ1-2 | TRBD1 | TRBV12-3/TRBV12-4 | ASSTTGTYGYT
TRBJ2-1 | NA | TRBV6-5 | ASRGTSLSDEQF
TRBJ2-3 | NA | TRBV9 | ASSVRTGTDTQY
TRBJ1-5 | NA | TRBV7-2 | ASSFRGGQPQH
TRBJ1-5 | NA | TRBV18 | ASSPEQGAQPQH
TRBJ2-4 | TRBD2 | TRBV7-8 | ASSLAIATSGGHKNIQY
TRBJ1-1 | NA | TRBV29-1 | SVDHRGQSGGLAEAF
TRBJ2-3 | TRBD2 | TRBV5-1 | ASRLAGGPTDTQY
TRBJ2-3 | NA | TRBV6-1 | ASSYTGNSASTDTQY
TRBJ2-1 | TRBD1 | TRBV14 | ASSQERVIRDREGEQF
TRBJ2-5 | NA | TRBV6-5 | ASSSSGRGRLFQETQY
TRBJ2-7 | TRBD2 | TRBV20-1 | SASGRAPRHEQY
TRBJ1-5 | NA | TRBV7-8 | ASSLVAGYNQPQH
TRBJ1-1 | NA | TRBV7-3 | ASSRGRGTEAF
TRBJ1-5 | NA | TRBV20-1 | SARPELAQPQH
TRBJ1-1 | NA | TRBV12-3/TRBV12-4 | ASSLNLNTEAF
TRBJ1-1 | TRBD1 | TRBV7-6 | ASSLGTGRNTEAF
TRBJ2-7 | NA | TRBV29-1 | SVGSGAYEQY
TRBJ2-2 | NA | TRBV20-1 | SVSRGANTGELF
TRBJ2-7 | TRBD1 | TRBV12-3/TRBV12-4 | ASSLSGTGGYEQY
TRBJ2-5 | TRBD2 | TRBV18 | ASSPQLGTTTQETQY
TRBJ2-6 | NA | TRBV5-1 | ASNPRAGANVLT
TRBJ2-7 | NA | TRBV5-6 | ASSLYPAREQY
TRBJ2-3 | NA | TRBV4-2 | ASTGGDTQY
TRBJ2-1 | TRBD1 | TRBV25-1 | ASRGGQGRRNEQF
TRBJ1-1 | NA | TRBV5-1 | ASSPGSANTEAF
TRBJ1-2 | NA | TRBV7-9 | ASSPLIDGGAYGYT
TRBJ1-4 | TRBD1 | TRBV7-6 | ASSLFDGTGGEKLF
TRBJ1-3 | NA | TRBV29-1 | SVGGAGNTIY
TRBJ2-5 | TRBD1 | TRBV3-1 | ASSHILGDRDSQETQY
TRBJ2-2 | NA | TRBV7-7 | ASSLDILRSNTGELF
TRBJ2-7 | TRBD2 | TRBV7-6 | ASSKLAGGTYEQY
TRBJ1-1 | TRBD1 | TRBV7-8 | ASSWDSGRIAEAF
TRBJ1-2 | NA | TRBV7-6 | ASSLIQAGDYGYT
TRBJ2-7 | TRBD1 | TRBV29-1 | SVEERRQGTYEQY
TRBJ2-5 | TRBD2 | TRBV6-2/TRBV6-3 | ASSHTSAEETQY
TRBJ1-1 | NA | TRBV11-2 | ASSPLRGDTEAF
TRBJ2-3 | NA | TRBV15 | ATSREGSTDTQY
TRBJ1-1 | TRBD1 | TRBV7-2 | ASSREQGYTEAF
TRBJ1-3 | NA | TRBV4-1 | ASSQEGRVVETIY
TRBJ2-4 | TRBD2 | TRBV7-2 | ASSQTSGVAKNIQY